These 18 T cell receptor beta chains were sequenced from one sample in a study of shared clonotypes between healthy human individuals. Clones were sequenced by immunoSEQ multiplex PCR, and TCRdb holds only the in-frame ones, with some missing. Of over 2 million clones in the sample, just under 95% were seen once. What was sequenced was naive CD4+ T cells from PBMCs. Subset given: CD45RA+ positively selected. These receptors were collected from a young man in good health. Some clones in this sample may be carry-over from other donors' samples.

This chain uses TRBV30 with TRBJ2-5; possibly TRBD2 for D (7 bases). The V end lost 0 bases, the J end lost 3 bases, and 11 bases lay between the germline ends. This CDR3 is 14 amino acids long. Germline V gene data show CDR1 as GTSNPN and CDR2 as SVGIG (reference sequence). CDR3 nucleotide sequence: TGTGCCTGGAGTGTAGGGGGGGGGAAAGAGACCCAGTACTTC. Translated: CAWSVGGGKETQYF.

V and J are TRBV19 and TRBJ1-3; 7 positions agree with TRBD1. Germline V gene data show CDR1 as LNHDA and CDR2 as SQIVND (reference sequence). The CDR3 is 16 amino acids. After removal of 5 bases from V and 4 bases from J, the junction contained 11 bases not matched to a gene. The CDR3 here is CASSGTGTAVGNTIYF. The CDR3 DNA follows: TGTGCCAGTAGTGGAACCGGGACAGCCGTAGGAAACACCATATATTTT.

The chain links TRBV30 to TRBJ2-7; D is ambiguous. The ends were cut back, 2 bases at V and 2 bases at J, with 7 bases in the middle. The CDR3 loop spans 12 amino acids. Germline V gene data show CDR1 as GTSNPN and CDR2 as SVGIG (reference sequence). DNA of the CDR3: TGTGCCTGGAGTATTCCTCCCTACGAGCAGTACTTC. As protein: CAWSIPPYEQYF.

The chain recombines TRBV5-1 with TRBJ2-7, with a possible D match to TRBD2 (5 bases). V shed 1 base and J shed 3 bases, with 17 bases lying between them. This CDR3 has 16 residues. CDR1 and CDR2 (germline): SGHRS, YFSETQ. CDR3 region: CASSLHGFGSGYEQYF. CDR3 coding DNA: TGCGCCAGCAGCTTGCATGGTTTTGGGAGCGGCTACGAGCAGTACTTC.

This chain links TRBV5-1 with TRBJ2-5; 10 bases are shared with TRBD1. Matching the DNA end better, TRBJ2-7 makes the J call doubtful. CDR3 length: 14 amino acids. From germline, CDR1 is SGHRS and CDR2 YFSETQ. The CDR3: CASSRDRGPYEQYF. The CDR3 nucleotides are TGCGCCAGCAGCCGTGACAGGGGGCCCTACGAGCAGTACTTC.

The V and J genes are TRBV27 and TRBJ2-2; weak D call: TRBD2 (6 bases). The CDR3 is 16 residues long. Trimming removed 10 bases at V and 0 bases at J, with 18 bases between. In germline, CDR1 is MNHEY, CDR2 SMNVEV (reference sequence). CDR3 DNA: TGTGCCACCTGGGGGGATAGAGGTCCGAACACCGGGGAGCTGTTTTTT. This encodes CATWGDRGPNTGELFF.

Note on this clone: At the DNA level, this CDR3 is encoded by other sequences in the same sample as well. This chain uses TRBV18 with TRBJ2-1; D possibly corresponds to TRBD2 (5 bases). The CDR3 is 11 amino acids. Germline V gives CDR1 KGHSH, CDR2 LQKENI. V lost 6 bases to trimming and J lost 7 bases, with 7 bases between them. CDR3 protein: CASSRGNEQFF. CDR3 nucleotides: TGTGCCAGCTCCCGAGGGAATGAGCAGTTCTTC. The full variable domain, in which reference TRBV18 and TRBJ2-1 provide the parts outside the CDR3, is NAGVMQNPRHLVRRRGQEARLRCSPMKGHSHVYWYRQLPEEGLKFMVYLQKENIIDESGMPKERFSAEFPKEGPSILRIQQVVRGDSAAYFCASSRGNEQFFGPGTRLTVL.

The rearrangement links TRBV27 to TRBJ2-1; the D is unclear. Trimming left V 3 bases short and J 5 bases short, with 11 bases between. CDR1 is MNHEY, CDR2 SMNVEV, per germline (reference sequence). The CDR3 is 14 amino acids. CDR3: CASSLASFDNEQFF. In DNA form, the CDR3 reads TGTGCCAGCAGTTTGGCTAGTTTTGACAATGAGCAGTTCTTC.

This clone occurred once. The chain carries TRBV6-1 and TRBJ2-1, with D perhaps matching TRBD1 (5 bases). The CDR3 totals 13 residues. The V end was cut by 10 bases, the J end by 8 bases, with 18 bases between. Germline values: CDR1 MNHNS, CDR2 SASEGT. The CDR3 protein is CATRPQWGDEQFF. CDR3 bases: TGTGCCACCAGACCACAATGGGGCGATGAGCAGTTCTTC.

V usage is TRBV5-1 and J usage is TRBJ2-5; the D gene is possibly TRBD1 (6 bases). Between the trimmed V and J ends, which lost 4 bases and 1 base, there was a span of 14 bases. CDR1 SGHRS and CDR2 YFSETQ come from the germline V gene. This CDR3 is 15 amino acids long. The CDR3 sequence is CASSTDPGVQETQYF. The DNA for the CDR3 is TGCGCCAGCAGCACCGACCCAGGGGTCCAAGAGACCCAGTACTTC.

The rearrangement uses TRBV28 and TRBJ2-2; D unresolved. V was clipped by 2 bases and J by 0 bases, with 10 bases between them. CDR1 and CDR2 from the germline V gene are MDHEN and SYDVKM. The CDR3 contains 16 residues. In DNA form, the CDR3 reads TGTGCCAGCAGTTTACCCTGGGGTTCGAACACCGGGGAGCTGTTTTTT. It codes for CASSLPWGSNTGELFF.

The chain uses TRBV10-3 and TRBJ2-1; D not resolved. V lost 10 bases to trimming and J lost 4 bases, with 8 bases between them. In germline, CDR1 is ENHRY, CDR2 SYGVKD. The CDR3 loop spans 11 amino acids. Here the CDR3 DNA reads TGTGCCACCACCAATTACAATGAGCAGTTCTTC. This sequence encodes CATTNYNEQFF.

This sequence joins TRBV7-2 and TRBJ1-5; D remains unclear. This CDR3 is built from 15 residues. Trimming removed 3 bases from V and 7 bases from J, with 16 bases in between. CDR1 is SGHTA, CDR2 FQGNSA, per germline. CDR3 sequence: CASSFLASGKQPQHF. The CDR3 nucleotides read TGTGCCAGCAGCTTTTTAGCTTCCGGGAAACAGCCCCAGCATTTT.

This rearrangement joins TRBV7-8 to TRBJ1-2; D remains unclear. Germline CDR1 is SGHVS and CDR2 is FQNEAQ. V was pared by 4 bases and J by 8 bases, with 20 bases between. This CDR3 has 15 amino acids. The CDR3 reads CASSSPLRRIGGYTF. CDR3 coding DNA: TGTGCCAGCAGCTCCCCCTTAAGGCGTATAGGGGGCTACACCTTC.

This clone showed up just once. The chain is built from TRBV6-5 and TRBJ2-5; TRBD1 agrees at 8 bases. V dropped 6 bases and J dropped 2; count of bases not matched to a gene: 8. The CDR3 consists of 15 residues. Germline V gives CDR1 MNHEY, CDR2 SVGAGI. The CDR3 protein is CASRRTGRGQETQYF. The CDR3 DNA reads as TGTGCCAGCAGACGGACAGGGCGGGGACAAGAGACCCAGTACTTC.

V is TRBV13 and J is TRBJ2-7; D gene ambiguous. Trimming shortened V by 2 bases and J by 5 bases, and 13 bases separated the two germline ends. The CDR3 has 14 amino acids. CDR1 is PRHDT, CDR2 FYEKMQ, per germline (reference sequence). The CDR3 protein is CASSLRSGLDEQYF. CDR3 nucleotides: TGTGCCAGCAGCTTAAGGTCTGGCCTTGACGAGCAGTACTTC. The whole variable domain, filled in from reference TRBV13 and TRBJ2-7, reads AAGVIQSPRHLIKEKRETATLKCYPIPRHDTVYWYQQGPGQDPQFLISFYEKMQSDKGSIPDRFSAQQFSDYHSELNMSSLELGDSALYFCASSLRSGLDEQYFGPGTRLTVT.

This chain connects TRBV5-6 to TRBJ2-1, with D hard to call. This CDR3 spans 11 amino acids. Germline V lookup: CDR1 SGHDT, CDR2 YYEEEE. Trimming took off 2 bases at V and 10 bases at J, with 7 bases between the two ends. The CDR3 nucleotides read TGTGCCAGCAGCTTAGCGAAAGAGCAGTTCTTC. This codes for CASSLAKEQFF. The full variable domain, its missing parts supplied by reference TRBV5-6 and TRBJ2-1, is DAGVTQSPTHLIKTRGQQVTLRCSPKSGHDTVSWYQQALGQGPQFIFQYYEEEERQRGNFPDRFSGHQFPNYSSELNVNALLLGDSALYLCASSLAKEQFFGPGTRLTVL.

The chain combines TRBV18 with TRBJ1-1, with 8 bases identical to TRBD1. CDR1 KGHSH and CDR2 LQKENI come from the germline V gene. The CDR3 sequence is 16 residues long. The trim removed 0 bases at V and 4 bases at J, leaving 7 bases unmatched. This CDR3 is CASSPPSDRVGTEAFF. The CDR3 coding sequence is TGTGCCAGCTCACCACCGTCGGACAGGGTTGGCACTGAAGCTTTCTTT.